This TCR beta chain stems from a study of kidney transplant recipient with SARS-CoV-2 infection. This clonotype has a count of ten or more. Using its own MiXCR run on the reads, TCRdb lists one record per CDR3 protein. The table has roughly 230,000 distinct CDR3 sequences, about 28% seen once. The TCR originated in a male patient between 25 and 40 years old who had COVID-19 and was a kidney transplant recipient. These T cells may partly come from the graft donor. The material sequenced was a blood sample, taken at baseline and between days 110 and 120 from a kidney transplant recipient.

Written as DNA, the CDR3 is TGTGCCAGCAGCTTAGCAATTAGGGACGGAGAATACGAGCAGTACTTC. Translation gives CASSLAIRDGEYEQYF. This sequence joins TRBV7-8 and TRBJ2-7; D possibly uses TRBD1 or TRBD2 (5 bases each). This CDR3 comprises 16 residues. Trimming removed 0 bases from V and 4 bases from J, with 16 bases in between. Germline V lookup: CDR1 SGHVS, CDR2 FQNEAQ. Variable domain in full (rest from reference TRBV7-8 and TRBJ2-7): GAGVSQSPRYKVAKRGQDVALRCDPISGHVSLFWYQQALGQGPEFLTYFQNEAQLDKSGLPSDRFFAERPEGSVSTLKIQRTQQEDSAVYLCASSLAIRDGEYEQYFGPGTRLTVT.